Below, 21 T cell receptor beta chains from the same sample are listed, as sequenced in a study of identical twins (dated by TCRdb to about 2016). The protocol used for the library was 5' RACE. Instrument on record: Illumina HiSeq 2000. TCRdb trimmed the raw reads at Q25, called clones with MiXCR and kept productive beta chains. Each entry is one CDR3 protein sequence, shown with its most common DNA and genes. The table for this sample lists some 730,000 distinct CDR3 sequences; 18% of them were counted only once. About an eighth of the sample goes to the ten largest clones. These data also formed part of another study, on T cells expressing NK-cell markers.

The sequencing sample was made of PBMCs. Receptor source: a young woman in good health.

This clonotype was seen at least ten times. The chain links TRBV12-3 or TRBV12-4 to TRBJ2-3; D is ambiguous. The CDR3 is 14 amino acids. Trimming removed 5 bases at V and 5 bases at J, with 14 bases between. CDR3 DNA: TGTGCCAGCAGTCAAGTCGGGCGAGGAGATACGCAGTATTTT. It specifies CASSQVGRGDTQYF.

The V call is TRBV3-1, the J call TRBJ1-1; no definite D call. Germline CDR1 and CDR2: LGHDT and YNNKEL (reference sequence). CDR3 length: 16 amino acids. Trimming left V 5 bases short and J 1 base short, with 17 bases between. CDR3 amino acids: CASSARFPGGNTEAFF. CDR3 in DNA: TGTGCCAGCAGCGCAAGGTTTCCCGGTGGGAACACTGAAGCTTTCTTT.

V usage is TRBV7-6 and J usage is TRBJ2-3; the D gene is possibly TRBD2 (7 bases). This CDR3 region has 14 residues. Germline assignment: CDR1 SGHVS and CDR2 FNYEAQ. Trimming took 8 bases from V and 1 from J, leaving 13 bases between them. CDR3 amino acids: CASQRGAGTDTQYF. CDR3 DNA: TGTGCCAGCCAACGGGGGGCGGGCACAGATACGCAGTATTTT.

The table lists this clonotype with a few counts. The genes are TRBV10-3 and TRBJ2-7, with TRBD1 matching 7 bases. The germline V gene encodes CDR1 ENHRY and CDR2 SYGVKD. The J segment lost 6 bases and the V segment lost 6 bases, leaving 14 bases of the junction unmatched. CDR3 length: 15 amino acids. The chain's CDR3 is CAIRDNQGDLSEQYF. CDR3 sequence (DNA): TGTGCCATCAGAGATAACCAGGGGGACCTGTCCGAGCAGTACTTC.

This chain joins TRBV20-1 and TRBJ1-4; the match to TRBD1 covers 10 bases. With V trimmed by 3 bases and J by 8 bases, 6 bases remained unmatched. Germline lookup yields CDR1 DFQATT and CDR2 SNEGSKA (reference sequence). The CDR3 loop spans 14 amino acids. The DNA for the CDR3 is TGCAGTGCTAGTCCGGACAGGGGGTACGAAAAACTGTTTTTT. Translating it yields CSASPDRGYEKLFF.

The genes are TRBV19 and TRBJ2-6; no clear D. Germline-derived CDR1 and CDR2 are LNHDA and SQIVND (reference sequence). The CDR3 sequence is 15 residues long. The V gene lost 0 bases and the J gene lost 3 bases, with 6 bases spanning the gap. CDR3 loop: CASSIDLSGANVLTF. The CDR3 DNA reads as TGTGCCAGTAGTATAGATCTAAGTGGGGCCAACGTCCTGACTTTC.

Many counts were recorded for this clonotype. CDR3 DNA: TGTGCCAGCACCCCTCGGAATGAGCAGTTCTTC. Amino acid sequence: CASTPRNEQFF. The chain couples TRBV12-3 or TRBV12-4 to TRBJ2-1; D is unclear. This CDR3 has 11 residues. V dropped 7 bases and J dropped 7 bases, with 8 bases sitting between them.

The gene calls are TRBV20-1 and TRBJ2-7, with 7 bases that match TRBD1. Germline V gene sequence: CDR1 DFQATT, CDR2 SNEGSKA (reference sequence). J lost 3 bases, V lost 1 base, and 18 bases had no gene match. The CDR3 consists of 18 residues. CDR3 DNA: TGCAGTGCTAGAGCCGAAACGGGACAGCGGACCTTTATCTACGAGCAGTACTTC. Amino acids: CSARAETGQRTFIYEQYF.

The chain uses TRBV18 and TRBJ2-6; D gene uncertain. V was pared by 1 base and J by 4 bases, with 8 bases between. This CDR3 spans 15 amino acids. Germline loops: CDR1 KGHSH, CDR2 LQKENI. The chain's CDR3 is CASSPLKWGANVLTF. DNA of the CDR3: TGTGCCAGCTCACCACTCAAATGGGGGGCCAACGTCCTGACTTTC.

The rearrangement uses TRBV5-1 and TRBJ2-5; TRBD2 matches 7 bases. The ends lost 5 bases at V and 4 bases at J; junction bases unmatched: 5. Per the germline V gene, CDR1 is SGHRS and CDR2 is YFSETQ. CDR3 size: 13 residues. Written as DNA, the CDR3 is TGCGCCAGCAGTATCCCTAGCGGAGAGACCCAGTACTTC. Protein product: CASSIPSGETQYF.

The chain joins TRBV9 to TRBJ2-3; 10 bases agree with TRBD2. After removal of 6 bases from V and 4 bases from J, the junction contained 5 bases not matched to a gene. The CDR3 runs to 14 residues. Looked up from germline, CDR1 is SGDLS and CDR2 is YYNGEE. For the CDR3, the DNA is TGTGCCAGCAATCTAGCGGGAGCTCCAGATACGCAGTATTTT. Its protein is CASNLAGAPDTQYF.

The J gene is TRBJ2-7, the V gene TRBV5-1, with 7 bases lining up with TRBD2. CDR1 and CDR2 from the germline V gene are SGHRS and YFSETQ. V was clipped by 4 bases and J by 3 bases; unmatched bases: 7. The CDR3 has 14 residues. The CDR3, as DNA: TGCGCCAGCAGCCCCGGGGAGCGGGGCTACGAGCAGTACTTC. Amino acid sequence: CASSPGERGYEQYF.

The chain combines TRBV9 with TRBJ2-5; TRBD1 matches at 8 bases. Germline V gene data show CDR1 as SGDLS and CDR2 as YYNGEE. J gave up 7 bases and V 5 bases, and 10 bases lay outside the gene matches. This CDR3 contains 14 residues. The CDR3 spells CASSDSGGAGTQYF. The DNA of the CDR3 is TGTGCCAGCAGTGACTCAGGGGGCGCAGGGACCCAGTACTTC.

This clonotype has more than one count but fewer than ten. This chain joins TRBV12-3 or TRBV12-4 and TRBJ2-7; tentatively, D is TRBD1 (6 bases). The CDR3 totals 14 residues. V was trimmed by 3 bases and J by 5 bases, leaving 14 bases between them. CDR3 region: CASSFNREYHEQYF. The CDR3 DNA follows: TGTGCCAGCAGTTTCAACAGGGAGTACCACGAGCAGTACTTC.

This chain joins TRBV3-1 and TRBJ2-7; the D gene is possibly TRBD2 (6 bases). With 2 bases removed from V and 0 bases from J, the gap between germline ends came to 17 bases. Germline assignment: CDR1 LGHDT and CDR2 YNNKEL (reference sequence). This CDR3 spans 17 amino acids. The CDR3: CASSQKKSSAFSYEQYF. The CDR3 DNA sequence: TGTGCCAGCAGCCAAAAGAAGTCTAGCGCGTTCTCCTACGAGCAGTACTTC.

This chain links TRBV12-3 or TRBV12-4 with TRBJ2-5, with D possibly TRBD1 on 6 matching bases. The V gene lost 5 bases and the J gene lost 9 bases, with 16 bases spanning the gap. CDR3 size: 13 residues. The CDR3 protein is CASSLRGDEAQYF. In nucleotides, the CDR3 is TGTGCCAGCAGTCTCAGGGGAGATGAGGCCCAGTACTTC.

This clonotype was seen once. The V call is TRBV30, the J call TRBJ2-7; the match to TRBD1 covers 7 bases. Germline V CDR1 and CDR2: GTSNPN, SVGIG (reference sequence). The V gene end was trimmed by 5 bases and the J gene end by 2 bases; junction bases not matched to a gene: 9. The CDR3 contains 14 residues. CDR3 loop: CAWGGWDRTYEQYF. DNA for the CDR3: TGTGCCTGGGGAGGATGGGACAGAACCTACGAGCAGTACTTC.

This clonotype turned up a few times. The V and J genes are TRBV14 and TRBJ2-1, with 9 nucleotides matching TRBD2. This CDR3 is built from 14 residues. Germline V gives CDR1 SGHDN, CDR2 FVKESK. The V and J ends lost 9 bases and 0 bases, in that order; junction bases with no gene match: 3. The CDR3 nucleotides read TGTGCCAGTAATAGCGGGGGCTCCTACAATGAGCAGTTCTTC. It encodes CASNSGGSYNEQFF.

This clonotype has only a few counts. This chain connects TRBV6-5 to TRBJ2-1, with D possibly matching TRBD1 (5 bases). The germline V gene has CDR1 MNHEY and CDR2 SVGAGI. The CDR3 runs 16 residues. Trimming removed 0 bases at V and 2 bases at J, with 11 bases between. CDR3 region: CASSYSQAQPYNEQFF. Here the CDR3 DNA reads TGTGCCAGCAGTTACTCACAGGCACAACCCTACAATGAGCAGTTCTTC.

The chain recombines TRBV12-3 or TRBV12-4 with TRBJ2-5; D remains unclear. The CDR3 totals 12 residues. Trimming took 9 bases from V and 5 from J, leaving 13 bases between them. The CDR3 reads CASGSMLETQYF. The CDR3 coding sequence is TGTGCCAGTGGATCTATGTTGGAGACCCAGTACTTC.

This clonotype was seen a few times. J is TRBJ2-1 and V is TRBV20-1; 11 bases align to TRBD2. Germline V gene sequence: CDR1 DFQATT, CDR2 SNEGSKA (reference sequence). CDR3 length: 15 residues. Trimming at V came to 7 bases and at J to 6 bases, leaving 11 bases not matched to a gene. CDR3 residues: CSGGSGTSGSNEQFF. For the CDR3, the DNA is TGCAGTGGGGGCTCCGGGACTAGCGGAAGCAATGAGCAGTTCTTC.